This is a list of T cell receptor beta chains from one sample in a study of T-cell reconstitution after alpha-beta-depleted transplantation in children. One entry per CDR3 protein, called by TCRdb with MiXCR from the PCR reads. The sample has 250,000 to 400,000 distinct CDR3 sequences, roughly 21% seen once. The sample consisted of PBMCs, mostly from graft donor cells, taken 180 days after TCRalphabeta/CD19-depleted stem cell transplant. Receptors were obtained from a male patient younger than 18 who had a stem cell transplant for acute lymphoblastic leukemia, so the T cells may come from the graft donor. The CDR3 runs from the conserved cysteine through the conserved F or W. A D gene is named only where the DNA matches it firmly. Clone size is given for some rows only: seen once, a few or many times, or a class if the clone is expanded.

TRBV4-1,NA,TRBJ2-1,TRBD2,CASSHPRVAGDNEQFF,TGCGCCAGCAGCCACCCGAGGGTAGCGGGAGACAATGAGCAGTTCTTC
TRBV29-1,few,TRBJ2-2,TRBD1,CSGGQPNTGELFF,TGCAGCGGGGGACAGCCGAACACCGGGGAGCTGTTTTTT
TRBV20-1,NA,TRBJ1-2,NA,CSARDLTAGPGFYGYTF,TGCAGTGCTAGAGATCTTACAGCGGGACCTGGTTTCTATGGCTACACCTTC
TRBV5-1,many,TRBJ1-1,NA,CASSLWGYTEAFF,TGCGCCAGCAGTCTATGGGGCTACACTGAAGCTTTCTTT
TRBV5-1,few,TRBJ1-3,NA,CASSLQYSGNTIYF,TGCGCCAGCAGCCTCCAGTACTCTGGAAACACCATATATTTT
TRBV6-1,few,TRBJ2-3,NA,CASSEGGGVEYF,TGTGCCAGCAGTGAAGGGGGGGGCGTTGAGTATTTT
TRBV29-1,many,TRBJ2-1,NA,CSVGALLSYNEQFF,TGCAGCGTTGGAGCCCTACTCTCCTACAATGAGCAGTTCTTC
TRBV10-3,few,TRBJ1-5,NA,CAISGGTQPQHF,TGTGCCATCAGTGGAGGGACTCAGCCCCAGCATTTT
TRBV7-2,few,TRBJ2-1,TRBD2,CASSLARGGSYNEQFF,TGTGCCAGCAGCTTAGCGCGGGGCGGGAGCTACAATGAGCAGTTCTTC
TRBV6-5,NA,TRBJ2-1,TRBD1,CASSYSGQGRNEQFF,TGTGCCAGCAGTTACTCGGGACAGGGTCGTAATGAGCAGTTCTTC
TRBV15,NA,TRBJ2-1,NA,CATEIRGDEQFF,TGTGCCACCGAGATTCGCGGCGATGAGCAGTTCTTC
TRBV5-1,few,TRBJ2-3,TRBD2,CASSLAIAGDTDTQYF,TGCGCCAGCAGCTTGGCGATAGCGGGGGACACAGATACGCAGTATTTT
TRBV5-1,few,TRBJ2-1,NA,CASSLDPSTNNEQFF,TGCGCCAGCAGCTTGGACCCCAGTACTAACAATGAGCAGTTCTTC
TRBV29-1,few,TRBJ2-7,NA,CSVTLAYEQYF,TGCAGCGTGACACTTGCATACGAGCAGTACTTC
TRBV6-5,many,TRBJ1-2,NA,CASSYSSSYGYTF,TGTGCCAGCAGTTACTCATCATCCTATGGCTACACCTTC
TRBV12-3/TRBV12-4,NA,TRBJ2-1,TRBD2,CANRPGLAGNNEQFF,TGTGCCAACAGACCCGGACTAGCTGGAAACAATGAGCAGTTCTTC
TRBV12-3/TRBV12-4,few,TRBJ2-5,NA,CASTHGHSQETQYF,TGTGCCAGCACCCATGGACACTCCCAAGAGACCCAGTACTTC
TRBV3-1,few,TRBJ2-5,TRBD2,CASSQRLAGHQETQYF,TGTGCCAGCAGCCAGAGACTAGCGGGCCACCAAGAGACCCAGTACTTC
TRBV7-2,NA,TRBJ2-2,TRBD2,CASSLAGTSNTGELFF,TGTGCCAGCAGCTTAGCCGGGACTAGTAACACCGGGGAGCTGTTTTTT
TRBV11-2,few,TRBJ2-1,TRBD2,CASSLVAGGTREQFF,TGTGCCAGCAGCTTAGTAGCGGGAGGAACGAGAGAGCAGTTCTTC
TRBV29-1,NA,TRBJ2-7,NA,CSVINGQPYEQYF,TGCAGCGTCATAAATGGACAGCCCTACGAGCAGTACTTC
TRBV5-1,few,TRBJ2-2,NA,CASSSIPSSTGELFF,TGCGCCAGCAGCTCGATACCCTCAAGCACCGGGGAGCTGTTTTTT
TRBV15,NA,TRBJ2-1,TRBD2,CATSPRTSGRGFF,TGTGCCACCAGCCCGCGGACTAGCGGGAGGGGGTTCTTC
TRBV7-6,few,TRBJ2-1,NA,CASSTLGGGAYNEQFF,TGTGCCAGCAGCACGCTAGGAGGAGGAGCCTACAATGAGCAGTTCTTC
TRBV5-1,NA,TRBJ1-2,NA,CASSLTRVAGLGYGYTF,TGCGCCAGCAGCTTGACCAGGGTAGCGGGTCTCGGCTATGGCTACACCTTC
TRBV5-1,NA,TRBJ2-1,TRBD2,CASSTGTSTEQFF,TGCGCCAGCAGTACCGGGACTAGCACTGAGCAGTTCTTC
TRBV7-6,few,TRBJ2-7,TRBD2,CASSATSGAYEQYF,TGTGCCAGCAGTGCAACTAGCGGCGCCTACGAGCAGTACTTC
TRBV6-5,few,TRBJ2-7,NA,CASSYSIRGYEQYF,TGTGCCAGCAGTTACTCGATTCGGGGATACGAGCAGTACTTC